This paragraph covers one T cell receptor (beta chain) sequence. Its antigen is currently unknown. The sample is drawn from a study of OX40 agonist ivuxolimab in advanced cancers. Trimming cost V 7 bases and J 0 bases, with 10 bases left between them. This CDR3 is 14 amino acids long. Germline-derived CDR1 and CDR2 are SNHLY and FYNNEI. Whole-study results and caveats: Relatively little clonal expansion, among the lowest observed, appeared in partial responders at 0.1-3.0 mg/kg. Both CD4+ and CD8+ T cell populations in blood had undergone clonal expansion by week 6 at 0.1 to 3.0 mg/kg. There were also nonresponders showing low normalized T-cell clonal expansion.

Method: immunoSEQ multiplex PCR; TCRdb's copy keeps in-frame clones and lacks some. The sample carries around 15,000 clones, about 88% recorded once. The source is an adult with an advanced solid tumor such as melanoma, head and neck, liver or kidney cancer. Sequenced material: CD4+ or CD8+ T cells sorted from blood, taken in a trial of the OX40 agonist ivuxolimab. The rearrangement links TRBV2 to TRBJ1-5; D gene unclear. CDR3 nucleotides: TGTGCCAGCAACAATCAGTATAGCAATCAGCCCCAGCATTTT. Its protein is CASNNQYSNQPQHF. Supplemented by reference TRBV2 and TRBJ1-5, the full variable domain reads EPEVTQTPSHQVTQMGQEVILRCVPISNHLYFYWYRQILGQKVEFLVSFYNNEISEKSEIFDDQFSVERPDGSNFTLKIRSTKLEDSAMYFCASNNQYSNQPQHFGDGTRLSIL.